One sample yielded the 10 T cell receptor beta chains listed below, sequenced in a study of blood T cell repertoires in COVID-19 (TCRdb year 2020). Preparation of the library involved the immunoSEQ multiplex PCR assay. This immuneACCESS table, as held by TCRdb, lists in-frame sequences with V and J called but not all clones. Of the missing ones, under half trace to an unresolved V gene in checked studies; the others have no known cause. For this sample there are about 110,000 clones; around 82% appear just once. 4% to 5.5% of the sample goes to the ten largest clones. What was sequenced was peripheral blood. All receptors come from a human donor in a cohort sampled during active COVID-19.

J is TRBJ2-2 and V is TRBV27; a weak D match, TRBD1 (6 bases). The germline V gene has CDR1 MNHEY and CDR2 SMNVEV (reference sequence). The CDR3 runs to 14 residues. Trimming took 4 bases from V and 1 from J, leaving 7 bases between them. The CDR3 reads CASSSQGNTGELFF. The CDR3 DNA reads TGTGCCAGCAGTTCACAGGGGAACACCGGGGAGCTGTTTTTT.

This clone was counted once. CDR3 coding DNA: TGTGCCAGCAGCCAAGGGGTAGCGGGAGGTTACGAGCAGTACTTC. It encodes CASSQGVAGGYEQYF. The gene calls are TRBV11-2 and TRBJ2-7, with TRBD2 matching over 10 bases. J gave up 4 bases and V 5 bases, and 8 bases lay outside the gene matches. From germline, CDR1 is SGHAT and CDR2 FQNNGV. CDR3 length equals 15 residues.

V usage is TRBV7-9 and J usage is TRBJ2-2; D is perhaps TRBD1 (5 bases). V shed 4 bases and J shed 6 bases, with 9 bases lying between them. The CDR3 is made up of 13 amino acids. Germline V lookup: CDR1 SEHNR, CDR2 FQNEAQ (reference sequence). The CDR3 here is CASSSTGSGELFF. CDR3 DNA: TGTGCCAGCAGCTCAACAGGCTCCGGGGAGCTGTTTTTT.

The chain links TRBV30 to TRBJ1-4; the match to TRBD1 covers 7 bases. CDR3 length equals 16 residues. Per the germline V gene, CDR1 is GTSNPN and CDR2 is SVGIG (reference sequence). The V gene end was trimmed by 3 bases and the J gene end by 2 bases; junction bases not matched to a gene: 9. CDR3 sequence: CAWRETGVSTNEKLFF. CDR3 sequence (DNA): TGTGCCTGGAGGGAAACAGGGGTATCCACTAATGAAAAACTGTTTTTT.

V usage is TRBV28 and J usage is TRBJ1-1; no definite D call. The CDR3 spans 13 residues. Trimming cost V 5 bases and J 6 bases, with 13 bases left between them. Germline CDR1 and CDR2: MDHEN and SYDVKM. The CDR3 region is CASSPLTDPEAFF. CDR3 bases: TGTGCCAGCAGTCCGCTCACTGATCCTGAAGCTTTCTTT.

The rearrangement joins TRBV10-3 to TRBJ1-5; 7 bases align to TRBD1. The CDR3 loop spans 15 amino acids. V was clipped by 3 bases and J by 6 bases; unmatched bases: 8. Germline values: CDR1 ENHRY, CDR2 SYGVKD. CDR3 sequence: CAISDPDRARQPQHF. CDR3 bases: TGTGCCATCAGTGACCCCGACAGGGCACGTCAGCCCCAGCATTTT.

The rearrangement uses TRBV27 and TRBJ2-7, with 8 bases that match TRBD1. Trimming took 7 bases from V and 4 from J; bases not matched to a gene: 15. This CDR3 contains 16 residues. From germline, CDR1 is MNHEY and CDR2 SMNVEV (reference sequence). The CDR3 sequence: CASTQGGRGQKYEQYV. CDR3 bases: TGTGCCAGCACCCAGGGGGGCAGGGGGCAGAAGTACGAGCAGTACGTC.

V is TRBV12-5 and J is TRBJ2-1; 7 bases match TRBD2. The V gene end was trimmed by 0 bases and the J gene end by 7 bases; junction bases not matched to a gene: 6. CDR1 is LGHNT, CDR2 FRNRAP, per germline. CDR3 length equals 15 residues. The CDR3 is CASGLVGGPPNEQFF. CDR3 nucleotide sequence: TGTGCTAGTGGTTTGGTGGGAGGGCCACCGAATGAGCAGTTCTTC.

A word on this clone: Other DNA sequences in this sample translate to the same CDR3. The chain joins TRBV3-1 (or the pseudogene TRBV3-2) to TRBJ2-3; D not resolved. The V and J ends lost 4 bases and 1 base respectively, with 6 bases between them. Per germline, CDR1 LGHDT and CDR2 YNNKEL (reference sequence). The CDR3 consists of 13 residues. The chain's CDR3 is CASSPPGTDTQYF. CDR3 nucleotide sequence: TGTGCCAGCAGCCCGCCGGGCACAGATACGCAGTATTTT.

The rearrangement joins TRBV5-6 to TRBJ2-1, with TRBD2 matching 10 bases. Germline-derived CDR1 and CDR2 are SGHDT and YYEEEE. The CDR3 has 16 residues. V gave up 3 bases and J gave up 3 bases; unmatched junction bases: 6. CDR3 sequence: CASSYRRTSGYNEQFF. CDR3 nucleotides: TGTGCCAGCAGCTATCGGCGGACTAGCGGCTACAATGAGCAGTTCTTC.